These 24 T cell receptor beta chains were all obtained from the same sample, sequenced in a study of shared clonotypes between healthy human individuals. Method: immunoSEQ multiplex PCR; TCRdb's copy keeps in-frame clones and lacks some. The table lists roughly 450,000 clones, around 74% of them singletons. Sequenced: PBMCs. All receptors derive from a woman aged 40 to 55 in good health. Some clones in this sample may be carry-over from other donors' samples.

The chain recombines TRBV5-1 with TRBJ2-1; D is undetermined. Per the germline V gene, CDR1 is SGHRS and CDR2 is YFSETQ. The CDR3 has 15 amino acids. Trimming stripped 2 bases from V and 1 base from J, with 10 bases between. The CDR3 nucleotides read TGCGCCAGCAGCTTAATCGATCAATCCTACAATGAGCAGTTCTTC. Encoded protein: CASSLIDQSYNEQFF.

A single count supports this clone. The J gene is TRBJ1-4, the V gene TRBV11-2; D gene uncertain. Trimming removed 1 base from V and 7 bases from J, with 16 bases in between. The CDR3 sequence is 16 residues long. CDR1 SGHAT and CDR2 FQNNGV come from the germline V gene. The CDR3 loop is CASSLGGSQAAEKLFF. DNA of the CDR3: TGTGCCAGCAGCTTAGGAGGGTCGCAAGCGGCTGAAAAACTGTTTTTT.

The chain couples TRBV30 to TRBJ1-5; D gene ambiguous. CDR3 length: 13 residues. Germline V lookup: CDR1 GTSNPN, CDR2 SVGIG (reference sequence). With 0 bases removed from V and 3 bases from J, the gap between germline ends came to 6 bases. The CDR3 DNA reads as TGTGCCTGGAGTGTATCCCCCAATCAGCCCCAGCATTTT. The encoded protein is CAWSVSPNQPQHF.

Note on this clone: Other DNA sequences from this sample encode an identical CDR3 as well. This chain connects TRBV18 to TRBJ2-2, with 10 nucleotides matching TRBD2. J lost 4 bases, V lost 6 bases, and 5 bases had no gene match. CDR3 size: 15 residues. In germline, CDR1 is KGHSH, CDR2 LQKENI. The CDR3 reads CASSPLAGATGELFF. DNA for the CDR3: TGTGCCAGCTCCCCCCTAGCGGGAGCCACCGGGGAGCTGTTTTTT.

The chain recombines TRBV30 with TRBJ1-5; the D gene is possibly TRBD1 (5 bases). The CDR3 consists of 14 residues. Germline V CDR1 and CDR2: GTSNPN, SVGIG (reference sequence). Trimming shortened V by 5 bases and J by 4 bases, and 15 bases separated the two germline ends. CDR3 in amino acids: CAWSKGQGNQPQHF. The CDR3, as DNA: TGTGCCTGGTCGAAGGGGCAGGGAAATCAGCCCCAGCATTTT.

The rearrangement joins TRBV13 to TRBJ2-5, with 7 nucleotides matching TRBD1. Germline V gives CDR1 PRHDT, CDR2 FYEKMQ (reference sequence). V lost 5 bases and J lost 2; bases outside the gene matches: 8. The CDR3 runs to 15 residues. As DNA, the CDR3 is TGTGCCAGCAGCCGACAGGGATTGGGTCAAGAGACCCAGTACTTC. Protein product: CASSRQGLGQETQYF.

The table lists this clone with a few counts. The chain joins TRBV19 to TRBJ1-5; D gene uncertain. The V end lost 5 bases, the J end lost 4 bases, and 9 bases lay between the germline ends. The germline V gene has CDR1 LNHDA and CDR2 SQIVND (reference sequence). CDR3 size: 13 residues. The CDR3 coding sequence is TGTGCCAGTAGTCCTTCCCCTAATCAGCCCCAGCATTTT. Its translation is CASSPSPNQPQHF.

The DNA of the CDR3 is TGTGCCAGTAGTATATCCGCGGCGGGAGGGTTCACCGGGGAGCTGTTTTTT. Its translation: CASSISAAGGFTGELFF. The chain uses TRBV19 and TRBJ2-2, with 9 bases lining up with TRBD2. The CDR3 sequence is 17 residues long. Germline V gene data show CDR1 as LNHDA and CDR2 as SQIVND (reference sequence). V lost 2 bases, J lost 4 bases, and 8 bases stayed unmatched.

V usage is TRBV4-1 and J usage is TRBJ1-2, with a possible D match to TRBD1 (5 bases). This CDR3 spans 17 amino acids. The germline V gene encodes CDR1 MGHRA and CDR2 YSYEKL. Trimming shortened V by 2 bases and J by 6 bases, and 22 bases separated the two germline ends. Here the CDR3 DNA reads TGCGCCAGCAGCCAATCCAACGGCCGGGACGGCACGCATGGCTACACCTTC. Translating gives CASSQSNGRDGTHGYTF.

The CDR3, as DNA: TGCAGCGGAAAAAACTCCTACAATGAGCAGTTCTTC. This translates into CSGKNSYNEQFF. The chain uses TRBV29-1 and TRBJ2-1, with no clear D. V lost 7 bases, J lost 0 bases, and 7 bases lay in between. Germline V gives CDR1 SQVTM, CDR2 ANQGSEA. This CDR3 spans 12 amino acids.

The gene calls are TRBV5-1 and TRBJ2-1; 7 positions match TRBD1. The length of the CDR3 is 14 residues. J was trimmed by 6 bases and V by 4 bases; bases with no gene match: 7. Looked up from germline, CDR1 is SGHRS and CDR2 is YFSETQ. The CDR3 DNA reads TGCGCCAGCAGCCAGGGACAGCCGATCAATGAGCAGTTCTTC. Translating gives CASSQGQPINEQFF. Drawing the rest from reference TRBV5-1 and TRBJ2-1, the complete variable domain is KAGVTQTPRYLIKTRGQQVTLSCSPISGHRSVSWYQQTPGQGLQFLFEYFSETQRNKGNFPGRFSGRQFSNSRSEMNVSTLELGDSALYLCASSQGQPINEQFFGPGTRLTVL.

This sequence joins TRBV28 and TRBJ2-7, with TRBD1 matching 8 bases. V was clipped by 0 bases and J by 3 bases; unmatched bases: 4. Germline V gene data show CDR1 as MDHEN and CDR2 as SYDVKM. CDR3 length: 15 residues. The CDR3: CASSLWGDRIYEQYF. CDR3 in DNA: TGTGCCAGCAGTTTATGGGGGGACAGGATCTACGAGCAGTACTTC.

The chain recombines TRBV18 with TRBJ2-7, with D perhaps matching TRBD2 (5 bases). This CDR3 is built from 14 residues. CDR1 and CDR2 (germline): KGHSH, LQKENI. Trimming took 3 bases from V and 5 from J, leaving 14 bases between them. The CDR3 coding sequence is TGTGCCAGCTCACCCGACTCTCATAGCGACGAGCAGTACTTC. It translates to CASSPDSHSDEQYF. Full variable domain (remainder filled in from reference TRBV18 and TRBJ2-7): NAGVMQNPRHLVRRRGQEARLRCSPMKGHSHVYWYRQLPEEGLKFMVYLQKENIIDESGMPKERFSAEFPKEGPSILRIQQVVRGDSAAYFCASSPDSHSDEQYFGPGTRLTVT.

The J gene is TRBJ1-1, the V gene TRBV15; 7 positions match TRBD1. The CDR3 consists of 18 residues. The germline gives CDR1 LNHNV, CDR2 YYDKDF (reference sequence). V shed 0 bases, J shed 10 bases, and the junction held 20 bases outside the gene matches. Here the CDR3 reads CATSRDWTRRGATHLAFF. The CDR3 DNA follows: TGTGCCACCAGCAGAGATTGGACCCGCAGGGGGGCAACACATCTAGCTTTCTTT.

The V call is TRBV5-1, the J call TRBJ2-1; 10 bases are a match to TRBD1. V shed 4 bases, J shed 7 bases, and the junction held 5 bases outside the gene matches. The germline gives CDR1 SGHRS, CDR2 YFSETQ. This CDR3 comprises 14 residues. The CDR3 is CASSRQGAGNEQFF. DNA for the CDR3: TGCGCCAGCAGCCGACAGGGGGCTGGTAATGAGCAGTTCTTC. Using reference TRBV5-1 and TRBJ2-1 for the parts outside the CDR3, the full variable domain is KAGVTQTPRYLIKTRGQQVTLSCSPISGHRSVSWYQQTPGQGLQFLFEYFSETQRNKGNFPGRFSGRQFSNSRSEMNVSTLELGDSALYLCASSRQGAGNEQFFGPGTRLTVL.

This clone was observed many times. V is TRBV5-1 and J is TRBJ2-1; 11 bases fit TRBD2. J was trimmed by 6 bases and V by 3 bases; bases with no gene match: 5. In germline, CDR1 is SGHRS, CDR2 YFSETQ. CDR3 size: 15 residues. As DNA, the CDR3 is TGCGCCAGCAGCTCCACTAGCGGGAGTATCAATGAGCAGTTCTTC. Its protein is CASSSTSGSINEQFF.

This sequence joins TRBV18 and TRBJ2-7; 10 bases agree with TRBD1. The CDR3 has 15 residues. Germline CDR1 is KGHSH and CDR2 is LQKENI. V dropped 4 bases and J dropped 1; count of bases not matched to a gene: 4. CDR3 nucleotides: TGTGCCAGCTCACAAGGACAGGGGGGTTCCTACGAGCAGTACTTC. It is translated as CASSQGQGGSYEQYF.

This clone was seen repeatedly, ten times or more. The chain uses TRBV4-3 and TRBJ1-1, with no clear D. The V gene's germline CDR1 is LGHNA and CDR2 YSLEER. With 0 bases removed from V and 4 bases from J, the gap between germline ends came to 6 bases. The length of the CDR3 is 13 residues. CDR3 region: CASSQDFSTEAFF. DNA for the CDR3: TGCGCCAGCAGCCAAGATTTCAGCACTGAAGCTTTCTTT.

This clone was found once. The genes are TRBV5-6 and TRBJ1-5, with a tentative D call TRBD1 (5 bases). The CDR3 is 18 residues long. Per germline, CDR1 SGHDT and CDR2 YYEEEE. V was trimmed by 2 bases and J by 4 bases, leaving 22 bases between them. The CDR3 DNA reads as TGTGCCAGCAGCTTTTTGTCAGTGTTGAGGACAAAGAATCAGCCCCAGCATTTT. Its translation is CASSFLSVLRTKNQPQHF.

The chain recombines TRBV4-2 with TRBJ2-3; 13 positions agree with TRBD2. The germline V gene has CDR1 LGHNA and CDR2 YNFKEQ. CDR3 length equals 18 residues. V lost 0 bases to trimming and J lost 6 bases; unmatched junction nucleotides: 9. CDR3 residues: CASSQDARTSGGRDTQYF. CDR3 sequence (DNA): TGTGCCAGCAGCCAAGATGCCCGGACTAGCGGGGGCCGGGATACGCAGTATTTT.

The chain uses TRBV7-9 and TRBJ2-5; D gene unclear. Trimming left V 3 bases short and J 3 bases short, with 8 bases between. The CDR3 is 13 residues long. CDR1 and CDR2 from the germline V gene are SEHNR and FQNEAQ (reference sequence). As DNA, the CDR3 is TGTGCCAGCAGCTTCGGGCAGAAAGAGACCCAGTACTTC. Residues: CASSFGQKETQYF.

V usage is TRBV18 and J usage is TRBJ2-2, with D unclear. The V end was cut by 6 bases, the J end by 4 bases, with 9 bases between. Germline lookup yields CDR1 KGHSH and CDR2 LQKENI. The CDR3 covers 13 residues. CDR3 DNA sequence: TGTGCCAGCTCCCCCAGGACCACCGGGGAGCTGTTTTTT. Residues: CASSPRTTGELFF.

The CDR3 DNA reads as TGTGCCAGCAGCCCCCCGGTTGGGGCCAACGTCCTGACTTTC. This encodes CASSPPVGANVLTF. The V and J genes are TRBV28 and TRBJ2-6; no reliable D call. V lost 6 bases, J lost 3 bases, and 9 bases lay in between. CDR1 and CDR2 from the germline V gene are MDHEN and SYDVKM. The CDR3 spans 14 residues.

The chain combines TRBV7-2 with TRBJ2-1, with 8 bases matching TRBD2. V shed 1 base, J shed 4 bases, and the junction held 6 bases outside the gene matches. Germline lookup yields CDR1 SGHTA and CDR2 FQGNSA. The CDR3 runs to 16 residues. CDR3 amino acids: CASSLESGSSYNEQFF. In DNA, the CDR3 is TGTGCCAGCAGCTTAGAGAGCGGGAGTTCTTACAATGAGCAGTTCTTC.